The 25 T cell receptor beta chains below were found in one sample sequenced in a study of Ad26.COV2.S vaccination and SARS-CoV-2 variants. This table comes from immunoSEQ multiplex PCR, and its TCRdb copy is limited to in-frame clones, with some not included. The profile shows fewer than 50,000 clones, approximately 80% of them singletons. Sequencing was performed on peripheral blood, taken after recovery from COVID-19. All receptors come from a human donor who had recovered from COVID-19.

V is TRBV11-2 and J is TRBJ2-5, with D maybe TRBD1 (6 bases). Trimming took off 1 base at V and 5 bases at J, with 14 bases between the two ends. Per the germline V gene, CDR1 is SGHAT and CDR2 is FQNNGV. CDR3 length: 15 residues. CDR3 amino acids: CASSLVLGAGETQYF. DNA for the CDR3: TGTGCCAGCAGCTTAGTGTTGGGGGCAGGGGAGACCCAGTACTTC.

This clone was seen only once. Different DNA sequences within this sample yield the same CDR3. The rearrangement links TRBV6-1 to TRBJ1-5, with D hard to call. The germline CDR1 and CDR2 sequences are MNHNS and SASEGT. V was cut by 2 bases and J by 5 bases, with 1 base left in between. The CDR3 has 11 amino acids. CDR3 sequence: CASSEYQPQHF. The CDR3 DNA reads TGTGCCAGCAGTGAATATCAGCCCCAGCATTTT.

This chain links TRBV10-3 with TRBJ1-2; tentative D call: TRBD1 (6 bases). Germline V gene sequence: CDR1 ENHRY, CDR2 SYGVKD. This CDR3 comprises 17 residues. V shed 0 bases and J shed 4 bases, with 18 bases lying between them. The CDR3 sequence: CAISESNNGGSTYGYTF. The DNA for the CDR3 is TGTGCCATCAGTGAGTCGAATAACGGGGGCTCTACCTATGGCTACACCTTC.

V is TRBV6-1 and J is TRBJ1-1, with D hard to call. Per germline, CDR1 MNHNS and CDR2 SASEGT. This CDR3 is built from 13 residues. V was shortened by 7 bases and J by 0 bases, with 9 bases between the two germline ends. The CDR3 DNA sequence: TGTGCCAGCATCAGCGCGTTGAACACTGAAGCTTTCTTT. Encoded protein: CASISALNTEAFF.

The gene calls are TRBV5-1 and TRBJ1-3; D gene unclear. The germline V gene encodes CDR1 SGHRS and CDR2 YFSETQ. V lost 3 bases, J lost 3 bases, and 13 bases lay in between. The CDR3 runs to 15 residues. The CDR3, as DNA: TGCGCCAGCAGCTCGACCCGGGGTGGTGGAAACACCATATATTTT. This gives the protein CASSSTRGGGNTIYF.

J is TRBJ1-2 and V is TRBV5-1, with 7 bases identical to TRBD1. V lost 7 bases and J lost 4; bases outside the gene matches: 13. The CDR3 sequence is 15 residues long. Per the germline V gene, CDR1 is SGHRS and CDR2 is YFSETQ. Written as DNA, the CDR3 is TGCGCCAGCCTCCCCGGGGGAGGGGGCACCTATGGCTACACCTTC. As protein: CASLPGGGGTYGYTF.

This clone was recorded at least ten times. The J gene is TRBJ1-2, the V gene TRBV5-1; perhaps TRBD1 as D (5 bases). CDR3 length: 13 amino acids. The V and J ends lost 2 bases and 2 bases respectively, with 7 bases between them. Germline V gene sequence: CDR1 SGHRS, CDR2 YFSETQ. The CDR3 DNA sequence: TGCGCCAGCAGCTTCAGGGACAACTATGGCTACACCTTC. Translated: CASSFRDNYGYTF.

The CDR3 sequence is CAFGWGSSYNEQFF. CDR3 coding DNA: TGTGCCTTCGGTTGGGGCAGCTCCTACAATGAGCAGTTCTTC. This rearrangement joins TRBV30 to TRBJ2-1; weak D call: TRBD1 (5 bases). The germline CDR1 and CDR2 sequences are GTSNPN and SVGIG (reference sequence). V was cut by 7 bases and J by 0 bases, with 13 bases left in between. The CDR3 runs 14 residues.

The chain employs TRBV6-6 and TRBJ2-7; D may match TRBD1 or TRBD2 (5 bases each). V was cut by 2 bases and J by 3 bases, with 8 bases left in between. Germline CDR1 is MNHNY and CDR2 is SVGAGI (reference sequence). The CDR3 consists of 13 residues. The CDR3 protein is CASSYRDGYEQYV. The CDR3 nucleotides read TGTGCCAGCAGTTACCGGGACGGCTACGAGCAGTACGTC.

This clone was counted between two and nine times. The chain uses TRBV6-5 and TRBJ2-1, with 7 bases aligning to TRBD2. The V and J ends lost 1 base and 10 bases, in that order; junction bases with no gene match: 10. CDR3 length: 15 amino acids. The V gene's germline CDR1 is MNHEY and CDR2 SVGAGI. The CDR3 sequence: CASSYLGRGRGEQFF. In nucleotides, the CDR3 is TGTGCCAGCAGTTACTTGGGACGCGGGAGAGGGGAGCAGTTCTTC.

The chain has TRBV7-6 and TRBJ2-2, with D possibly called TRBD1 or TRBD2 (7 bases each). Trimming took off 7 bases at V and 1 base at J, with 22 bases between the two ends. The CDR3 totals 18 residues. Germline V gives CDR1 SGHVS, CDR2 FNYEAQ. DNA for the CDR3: TGTGCCAGCACCGCAGGGGGAGGGGCGAGTAGGAACACCGGGGAGCTGTTTTTT. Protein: CASTAGGGASRNTGELFF. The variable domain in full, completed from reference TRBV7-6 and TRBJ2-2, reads GAGVSQSPRYKVTKRGQDVALRCDPISGHVSLYWYRQALGQGPEFLTYFNYEAQQDKSGLPNDRFSAERPEGSISTLTIQRTEQRDSAMYRCASTAGGGASRNTGELFFGEGSRLTVL.

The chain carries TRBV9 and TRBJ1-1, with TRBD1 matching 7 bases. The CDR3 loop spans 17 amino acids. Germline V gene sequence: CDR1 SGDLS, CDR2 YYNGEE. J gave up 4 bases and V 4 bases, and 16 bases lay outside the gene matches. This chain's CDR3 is CASSFSPLSSGGTEAFF. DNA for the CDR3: TGTGCCAGCAGCTTTTCCCCGTTATCGTCAGGGGGCACTGAAGCTTTCTTT.

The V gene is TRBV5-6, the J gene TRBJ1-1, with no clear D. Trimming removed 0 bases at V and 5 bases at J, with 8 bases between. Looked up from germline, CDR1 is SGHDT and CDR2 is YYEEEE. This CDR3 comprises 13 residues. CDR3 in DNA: TGTGCCAGCAGCTTGGCCATGGGAACTGAAGCTTTCTTT. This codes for CASSLAMGTEAFF.

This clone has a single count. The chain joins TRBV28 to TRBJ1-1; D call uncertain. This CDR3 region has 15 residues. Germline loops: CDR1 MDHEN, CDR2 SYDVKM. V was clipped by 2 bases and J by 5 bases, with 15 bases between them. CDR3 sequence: CASSLHRLGRTEAFF. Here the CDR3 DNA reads TGTGCCAGCAGTTTACACCGACTGGGGAGGACTGAAGCTTTCTTT.

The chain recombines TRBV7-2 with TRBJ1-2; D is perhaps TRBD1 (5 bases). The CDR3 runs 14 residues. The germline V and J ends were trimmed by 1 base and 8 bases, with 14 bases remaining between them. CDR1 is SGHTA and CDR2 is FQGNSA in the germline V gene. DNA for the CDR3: TGTGCCAGCAGCTTAGAAAACAGGCTCCGGGGCTACACCTTC. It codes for CASSLENRLRGYTF. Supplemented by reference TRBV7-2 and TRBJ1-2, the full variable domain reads GAGVSQSPSNKVTEKGKDVELRCDPISGHTALYWYRQSLGQGLEFLIYFQGNSAPDKSGLPSDRFSAERTGGSVSTLTIQRTQQEDSAVYLCASSLENRLRGYTFGSGTRLTVV.

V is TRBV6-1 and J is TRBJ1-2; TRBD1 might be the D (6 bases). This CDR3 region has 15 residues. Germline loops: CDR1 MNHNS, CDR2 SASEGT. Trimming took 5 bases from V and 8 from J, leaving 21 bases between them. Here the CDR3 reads CASSSLGGGMPGYTF. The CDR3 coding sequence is TGTGCCAGCAGTTCGCTAGGGGGGGGTATGCCGGGCTACACCTTC.

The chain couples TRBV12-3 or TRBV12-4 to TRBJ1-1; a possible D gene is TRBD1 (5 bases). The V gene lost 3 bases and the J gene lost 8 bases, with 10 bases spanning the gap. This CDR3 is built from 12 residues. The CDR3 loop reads CASSFSRGEAFF. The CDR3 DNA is TGTGCCAGCAGTTTTAGCCGGGGCGAAGCTTTCTTT.

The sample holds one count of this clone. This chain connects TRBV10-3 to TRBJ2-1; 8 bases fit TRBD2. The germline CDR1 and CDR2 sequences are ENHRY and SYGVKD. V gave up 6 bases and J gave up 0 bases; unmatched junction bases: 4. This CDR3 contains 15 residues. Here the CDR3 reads CAISLAGSSYNEQFF. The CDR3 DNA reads TGTGCCATCAGCCTAGCGGGCAGCTCCTACAATGAGCAGTTCTTC.

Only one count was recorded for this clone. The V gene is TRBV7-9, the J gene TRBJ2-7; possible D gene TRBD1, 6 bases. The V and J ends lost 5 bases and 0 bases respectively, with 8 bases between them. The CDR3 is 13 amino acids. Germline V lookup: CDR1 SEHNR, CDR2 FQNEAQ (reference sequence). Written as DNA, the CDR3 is TGTGCCAGCAGCCGGACAGACTCCTACGAGCAGTACTTC. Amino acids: CASSRTDSYEQYF. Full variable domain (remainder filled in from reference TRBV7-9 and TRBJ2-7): DTGVSQNPRHKITKRGQNVTFRCDPISEHNRLYWYRQTLGQGPEFLTYFQNEAQLEKSRLLSDRFSAERPKGSFSTLEIQRTEQGDSAMYLCASSRTDSYEQYFGPGTRLTVT.

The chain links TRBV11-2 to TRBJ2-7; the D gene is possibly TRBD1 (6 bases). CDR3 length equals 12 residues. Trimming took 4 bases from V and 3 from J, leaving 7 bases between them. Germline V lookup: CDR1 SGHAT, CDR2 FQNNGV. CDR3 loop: CASSSQGYEQYF. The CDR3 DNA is TGTGCCAGCAGCTCACAGGGCTACGAGCAGTACTTC. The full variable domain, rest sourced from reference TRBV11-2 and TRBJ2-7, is EAGVAQSPRYKIIEKRQSVAFWCNPISGHATLYWYQQILGQGPKLLIQFQNNGVVDDSQLPKDRFSAERLKGVDSTLKIQPAKLEDSAVYLCASSSQGYEQYFGPGTRLTVT.

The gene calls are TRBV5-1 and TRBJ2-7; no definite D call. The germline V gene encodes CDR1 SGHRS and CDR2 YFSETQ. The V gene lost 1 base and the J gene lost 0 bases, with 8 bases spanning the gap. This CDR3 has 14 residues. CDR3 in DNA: TGCGCCAGCAGCTTGTCCACATACTCCTACGAGCAGTACTTC. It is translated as CASSLSTYSYEQYF.

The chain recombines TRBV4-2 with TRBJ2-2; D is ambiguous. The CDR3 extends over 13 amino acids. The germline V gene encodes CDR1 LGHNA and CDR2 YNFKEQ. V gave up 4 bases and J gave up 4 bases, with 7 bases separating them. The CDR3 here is CASSLTTTGELFF. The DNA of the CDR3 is TGTGCCAGCAGCCTGACGACCACCGGGGAGCTGTTTTTT.

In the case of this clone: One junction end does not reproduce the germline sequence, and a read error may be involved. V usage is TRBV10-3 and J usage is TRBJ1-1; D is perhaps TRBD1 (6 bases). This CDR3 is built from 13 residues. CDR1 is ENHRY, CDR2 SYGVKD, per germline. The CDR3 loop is CAISVQGNIEAFF. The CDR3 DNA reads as TGTGCCATCAGTGTACAGGGTAACATTGAAGCTTTCTTT.

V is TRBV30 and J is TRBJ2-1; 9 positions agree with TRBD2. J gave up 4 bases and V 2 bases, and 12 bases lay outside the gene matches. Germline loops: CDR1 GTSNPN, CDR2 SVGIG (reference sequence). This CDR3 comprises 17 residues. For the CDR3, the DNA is TGTGCCTGGAGTTCCACGACTAGCGGCTCGCTGTACAATGAGCAGTTCTTC. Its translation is CAWSSTTSGSLYNEQFF.

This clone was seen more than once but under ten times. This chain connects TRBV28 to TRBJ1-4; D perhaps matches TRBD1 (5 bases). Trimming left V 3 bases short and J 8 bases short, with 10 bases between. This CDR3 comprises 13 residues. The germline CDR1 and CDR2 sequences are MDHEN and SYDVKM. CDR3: CASSFRVIEKLFF. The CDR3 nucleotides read TGTGCCAGCAGTTTCAGGGTAATCGAAAAACTGTTTTTT.